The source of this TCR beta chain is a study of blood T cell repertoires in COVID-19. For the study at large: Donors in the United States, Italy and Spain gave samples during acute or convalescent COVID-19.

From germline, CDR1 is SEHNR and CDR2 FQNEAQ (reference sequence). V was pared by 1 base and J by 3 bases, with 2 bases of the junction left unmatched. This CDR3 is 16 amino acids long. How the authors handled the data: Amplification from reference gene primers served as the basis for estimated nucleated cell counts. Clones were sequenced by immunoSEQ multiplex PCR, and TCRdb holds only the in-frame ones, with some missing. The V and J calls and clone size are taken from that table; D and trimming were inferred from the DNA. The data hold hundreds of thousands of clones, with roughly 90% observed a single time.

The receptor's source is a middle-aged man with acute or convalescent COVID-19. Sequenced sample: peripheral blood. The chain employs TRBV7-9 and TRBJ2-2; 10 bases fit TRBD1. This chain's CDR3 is CASSLGDRGDTGELFF. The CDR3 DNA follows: TGTGCCAGCAGCTTAGGGGACAGGGGCGACACCGGGGAGCTGTTTTTT.